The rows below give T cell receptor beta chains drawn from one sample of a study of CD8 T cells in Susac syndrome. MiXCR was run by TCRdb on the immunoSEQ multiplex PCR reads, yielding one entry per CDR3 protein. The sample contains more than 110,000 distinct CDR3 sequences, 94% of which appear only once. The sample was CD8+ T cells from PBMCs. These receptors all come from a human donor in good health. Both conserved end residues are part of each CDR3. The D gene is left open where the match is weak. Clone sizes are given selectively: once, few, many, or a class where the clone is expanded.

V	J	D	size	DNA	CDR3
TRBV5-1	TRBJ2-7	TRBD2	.	TGCGCCAGCAGCTTGGTCGCGGGAGGGGACTACGAGCAGTACTTC	CASSLVAGGDYEQYF
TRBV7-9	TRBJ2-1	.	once	TGTGCCAGCAGCCCCGTGGGGAGCGATGAGCAGTTCTTC	CASSPVGSDEQFF
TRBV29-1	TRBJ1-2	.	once	TGCAGCGTTGAGGGGGCGGCGGGCTACACCTTC	CSVEGAAGYTF
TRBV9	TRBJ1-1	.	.	TGTGCCAGCAGCGTAGAAGCCTTTATGAACACTGAAGCTTTCTTT	CASSVEAFMNTEAFF
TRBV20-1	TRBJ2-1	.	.	TGCAGTGCTAGAGCCCCTCGGCGGGACCCCTACAATGAGCAGTTCTTC	CSARAPRRDPYNEQFF
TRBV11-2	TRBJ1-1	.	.	TGTGCCAGCAACCGGGACGGGACTGAAGCTTTCTTT	CASNRDGTEAFF
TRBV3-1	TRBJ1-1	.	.	TGTGCCAGCAGCCAAGATACATACGACACTGAAGCTTTCTTT	CASSQDTYDTEAFF
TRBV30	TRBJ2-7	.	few	TGTGCCTGGAGTGTACAATGGGGGTACGAGCAGTACTTC	CAWSVQWGYEQYF
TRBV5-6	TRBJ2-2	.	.	TGTGCCAGCAGCTTGACCGGATACACCGGGGAGCTGTTTTTT	CASSLTGYTGELFF
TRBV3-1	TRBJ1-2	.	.	TGTGCCAGCAGCCCCTATGCTGGCTACACCTTC	CASSPYAGYTF
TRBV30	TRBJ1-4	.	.	TGTGCCTGGAGTGTAGGCGCAACTAATGAAAAACTGTTTTTT	CAWSVGATNEKLFF
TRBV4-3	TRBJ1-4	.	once	TGCGCCAGCAGCCAAGATGGAGAGGGGACAACTAATGAAAAACTGTTTTTT	CASSQDGEGTTNEKLFF
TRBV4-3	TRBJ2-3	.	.	TGCGCCAGCAGCCAAGATTGGAATGAGCAGTATTTT	CASSQDWNEQYF
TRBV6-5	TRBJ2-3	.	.	TGTGCCAGCACACCCGGAGTCTTGGTTACAGATACGCAGTATTTT	CASTPGVLVTDTQYF
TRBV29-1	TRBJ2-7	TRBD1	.	TGCAGCGCCTTGGGGGACAGGTCGTCCTACGAGCAGTACTTC	CSALGDRSSYEQYF
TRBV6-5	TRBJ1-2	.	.	TGTGCCAGCAGTTACTCGGACAGCCGAATTTCTAACTATGGCTACACCTTC	CASSYSDSRISNYGYTF
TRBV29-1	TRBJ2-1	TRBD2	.	TGCAGCGTTGTGGGTAGCGGGAGTTTTTCCTACAATGAGCAGTTCTTC	CSVVGSGSFSYNEQFF
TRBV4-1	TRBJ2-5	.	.	TGCGCCAGCAGCGAACAGGGTCCAGAGACCCAGTACTTC	CASSEQGPETQYF
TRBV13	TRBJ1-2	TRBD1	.	TGTGCCAGCAGCTTAGCCTTTGGACAGGCAGAACCTGGGGCGTATGGCTACACCTTC	CASSLAFGQAEPGAYGYTF
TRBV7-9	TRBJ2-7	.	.	TGTGCCAGCAGCCCTCTAGGATCTGACGAGCAGTACTTC	CASSPLGSDEQYF
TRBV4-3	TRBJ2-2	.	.	TGCGCCAGCAGCCAAGTAGAGGGCCGAACCGGGGAGCTGTTTTTT	CASSQVEGRTGELFF
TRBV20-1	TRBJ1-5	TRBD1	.	TGCAGTGCTAGAGACTCCGGGACAGGGGATCAGCCCCAGCATTTT	CSARDSGTGDQPQHF
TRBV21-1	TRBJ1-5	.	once	TGTGCCAGCAGCCCCCGGGACAGGGGGCGGCAGCCCCAGCATTTT	CASSPRDRGRQPQHF
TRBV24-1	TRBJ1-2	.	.	TGTGCCACCAGTGCAGGGGCCGGAGCTGCCTGGGGCTACACCTTC	CATSAGAGAAWGYTF
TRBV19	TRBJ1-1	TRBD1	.	TGTGCCAGTACGACAGGGGCCATGAACACTGAAGCTTTCTTT	CASTTGAMNTEAFF
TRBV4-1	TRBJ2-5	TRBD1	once	TGCGCCAGCAGCCCCCTGGACAGGGTTCAAGAGACCCAGTACTTC	CASSPLDRVQETQYF
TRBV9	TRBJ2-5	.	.	TGTGCCAGCAGCGTAGAGGACCAAGAGACCCAGTACTTC	CASSVEDQETQYF
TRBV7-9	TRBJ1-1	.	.	TGTGCCAGCAGATTAGATAATGAAGCTTTCTTT	CASRLDNEAFF
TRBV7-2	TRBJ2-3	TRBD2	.	TGTGCCAGCAGCCCTAGCGGGAGGGCCCTGGGAGATACGCAGTATTTT	CASSPSGRALGDTQYF
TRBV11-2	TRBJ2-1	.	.	TGTGCCAGCAGCTTTATGGGCGGGGGCTTTTACAATGAGCAGTTCTTC	CASSFMGGGFYNEQFF
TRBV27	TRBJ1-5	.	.	TGTGCCAGCAGTGGAGGCTTCAATCAGCCCCAGCATTTT	CASSGGFNQPQHF
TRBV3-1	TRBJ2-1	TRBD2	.	TGTGCCAGCAGCCAAGGGGCTAGCGGGTTATACAATGAGCAGTTCTTC	CASSQGASGLYNEQFF
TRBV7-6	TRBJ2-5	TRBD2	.	TGTGCCAGCAGCAAACCGGGACTAGCGGGAGTCTACGGAGAGACCCAGTACTTC	CASSKPGLAGVYGETQYF
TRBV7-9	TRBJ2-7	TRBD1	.	TGTGCCAGCAGCACCTCAGGGGGTAGTGTAACCTACGAGCAGTACTTC	CASSTSGGSVTYEQYF
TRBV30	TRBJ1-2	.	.	TGTGCCTGGAGTATGGTTGGCTATGGCTACACCTTC	CAWSMVGYGYTF
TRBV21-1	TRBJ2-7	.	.	TGTGCCAGCAGCGCCGACAGGGCGGAGATCTACGAGCAGTACTTC	CASSADRAEIYEQYF
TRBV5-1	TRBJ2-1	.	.	TGCGCCAGCAGCTTGGTGGACGAAGAGCAGTTCTTC	CASSLVDEEQFF
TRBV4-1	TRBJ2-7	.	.	TGCGCCAGCAGCCCAGAACAGGGGGGGTCCTACGAGCAGTACTTC	CASSPEQGGSYEQYF
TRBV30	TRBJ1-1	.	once	TGTGCCTGGACCGTCACGTGGGGATCGAGTGAAGCTTTCTTT	CAWTVTWGSSEAFF
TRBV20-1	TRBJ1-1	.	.	TGCAGTGCAGGACTAAAGTTATCCACTGAAGCTTTCTTT	CSAGLKLSTEAFF
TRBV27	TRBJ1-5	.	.	TGTGCCAGCAGTTTGAGTAGGGTTAGCAATCAGCCCCAGCATTTT	CASSLSRVSNQPQHF
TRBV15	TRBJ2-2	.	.	TGTGCCACCAGCTCACCCGGGACTTCCAACACCGGGGAGCTGTTTTTT	CATSSPGTSNTGELFF
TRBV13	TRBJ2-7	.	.	TGTGCCAGCAGCTTAGAACTAGCTAGAGGGGACGAGCAGTACTTC	CASSLELARGDEQYF
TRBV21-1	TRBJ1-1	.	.	TGTGCCAGCAGCAGTGGAGGAGCTTTCTTT	CASSSGGAFF
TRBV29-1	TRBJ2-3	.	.	TGCAGCGTTGAAGGCCATTTGGGGAGCGGGACAAGCACAGATACGCAGTATTTT	CSVEGHLGSGTSTDTQYF
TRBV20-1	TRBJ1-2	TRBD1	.	TGCAGTAACCATCACAGGGGGAACTATGGCTACACCTTC	CSNHHRGNYGYTF
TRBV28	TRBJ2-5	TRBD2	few	TGTGCCAGCAGTGCGGGACTAGCGGGCGAGACCCAGTACTTC	CASSAGLAGETQYF
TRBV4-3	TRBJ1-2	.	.	TGCGCCAGCAGCCAAGATCCGGCAGGGAGTCACTATGGCTACACCTTC	CASSQDPAGSHYGYTF
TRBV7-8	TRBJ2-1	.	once	TGTGCCAGCAGCTTAGCTTCTCCGACCAATGAGCAGTTCTTC	CASSLASPTNEQFF
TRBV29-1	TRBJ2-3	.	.	TGCAGCGTTCGGGCCTATAGCGTTAGCACAGATACGCAGTATTTT	CSVRAYSVSTDTQYF
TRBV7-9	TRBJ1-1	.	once	TGTGCCAGCAGCTTAGCGGACAACTATAACACTGAAGCTTTCTTT	CASSLADNYNTEAFF
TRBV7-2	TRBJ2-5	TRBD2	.	TGTGCCACCCGAAACCGACTAGCGGGAGAGGAGACCCAGTACTTC	CATRNRLAGEETQYF
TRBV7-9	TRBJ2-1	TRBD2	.	TGTGCCAGCAGCGGACGGGAGGCTGAATCCTACAATGAGCAGTTCTTC	CASSGREAESYNEQFF